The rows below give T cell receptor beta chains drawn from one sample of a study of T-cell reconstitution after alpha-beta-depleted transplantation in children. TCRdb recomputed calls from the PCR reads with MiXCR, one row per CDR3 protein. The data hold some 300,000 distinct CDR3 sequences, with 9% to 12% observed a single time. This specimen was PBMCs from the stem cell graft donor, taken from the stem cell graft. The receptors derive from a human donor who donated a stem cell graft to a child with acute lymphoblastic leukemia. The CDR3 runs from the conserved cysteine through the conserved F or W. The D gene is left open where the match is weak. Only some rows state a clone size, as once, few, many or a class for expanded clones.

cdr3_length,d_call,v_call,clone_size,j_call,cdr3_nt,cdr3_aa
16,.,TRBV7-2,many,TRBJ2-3,TGTGCCAGCAGCTTAGCGGGGACTCAGCCCACAGATACGCAGTATTTT,CASSLAGTQPTDTQYF
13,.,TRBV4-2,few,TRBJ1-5,TGTGCCAGCAGCCAAGATCCGAAGCAGCCCCAGCATTTT,CASSQDPKQPQHF
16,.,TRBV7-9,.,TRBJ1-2,TGTGCCAGCAGCTTAGCCGCGGGCCCCAGGGTTAGTGGCTACACCTTC,CASSLAAGPRVSGYTF
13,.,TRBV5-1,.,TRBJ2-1,TGCGCCAGCAGCCCCTATGGACTTGACGAGCAGTTCTTC,CASSPYGLDEQFF
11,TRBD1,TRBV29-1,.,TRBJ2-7,TGCAGCGGTGCGACAGGGTTACTTCAGTACTTC,CSGATGLLQYF
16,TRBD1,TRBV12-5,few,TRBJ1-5,TGTGCTAGTGGAACATCGACAGGGGCCTACAATCAGCCCCAGCATTTT,CASGTSTGAYNQPQHF
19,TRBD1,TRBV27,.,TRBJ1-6,TGTGCCAGCAGGGGACAACAGGGGGCGGGCCTCTCCTATAATTCACCCCTCCACTTT,CASRGQQGAGLSYNSPLHF
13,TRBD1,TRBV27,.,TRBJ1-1,TGTGCCAGCAGTAAGACAGGGGAGGTTGAAGCTTTCTTT,CASSKTGEVEAFF
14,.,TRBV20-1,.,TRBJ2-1,TGCAGTGCTGCGGGGCAGCGCTCCTACAATGAGCAGTTCTTC,CSAAGQRSYNEQFF
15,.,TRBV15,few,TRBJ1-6,TGTGCCACCAGCGCCCCGGGGCAGACCAATTCACCCCTCCACTTT,CATSAPGQTNSPLHF
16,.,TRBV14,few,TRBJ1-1,TGTGCCAGCAGCCAAAGAGGGGGTTACATGAACACTGAAGCTTTCTTT,CASSQRGGYMNTEAFF
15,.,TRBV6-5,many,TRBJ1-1,TGTGCCAGCAGTTTGAGTCCCACAGGGAACACTGAAGCTTTCTTT,CASSLSPTGNTEAFF
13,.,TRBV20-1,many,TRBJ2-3,TGCAGTGCTAGAAAGGGGGGTCGTGATACGCAGTATTTT,CSARKGGRDTQYF
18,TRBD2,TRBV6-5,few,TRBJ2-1,TGTGCCAGCAGTTACGGGGCACGGGGCGGGAGCCTCTACAATGAGCAGTTCTTC,CASSYGARGGSLYNEQFF
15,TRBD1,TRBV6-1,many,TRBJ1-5,TGTGCCAGCAGTGACTTACAGGGGGCCAATCAGCCCCAGCATTTT,CASSDLQGANQPQHF